This entry lists 8 T cell receptor beta chains sequenced from one sample in a study of response to subunit inactivated influenza vaccine. TCRdb analysed the RT-PCR reads with MiXCR anew, one entry per CDR3 protein. The sample has about 780,000 distinct CDR3 sequences, about a fifth seen once. Sequencing used PBMCs from blood, obtained 5 to 6 days after vaccination. These TCRs come from a man aged 50 or older who received an inactivated influenza vaccine.

This clonotype was picked up a small number of times. The chain uses TRBV4-3 and TRBJ1-2, with D perhaps TRBD1 (5 bases). The CDR3 runs to 15 residues. Germline V gene sequence: CDR1 LGHNA, CDR2 YSLEER. V dropped 0 bases and J dropped 4 bases, with 12 bases sitting between them. CDR3 bases: TGCGCCAGCAGCCAAGATAGACAGACCCTCTATGGCTACACCTTC. Its protein product is CASSQDRQTLYGYTF.

The chain joins TRBV7-2 to TRBJ2-7; the match to TRBD2 covers 7 bases. V trimming: 6 bases; J trimming: 6 bases; junction bases outside the gene matches: 11. This CDR3 spans 14 amino acids. Germline V CDR1 and CDR2: SGHTA, FQGNSA. This CDR3 is CASSLSSGTTEQYF. The DNA for the CDR3 is TGTGCCAGCAGTCTGAGCTCAGGGACTACCGAGCAGTACTTC.

The CDR3 reads CASIHPGGSSYEQYF. The CDR3 coding sequence is TGTGCCAGCATCCACCCAGGGGGGAGTTCCTACGAGCAGTACTTC. The gene calls are TRBV28 and TRBJ2-7, with D possibly matching TRBD1 (7 bases). V was trimmed by 7 bases and J by 1 base, leaving 17 bases between them. Germline V lookup: CDR1 MDHEN, CDR2 SYDVKM. CDR3 size: 15 residues.

The CDR3 spells CASKPRLAGSNEQFF. Here the CDR3 DNA reads TGTGCCAGCAAACCCCGGCTAGCGGGAAGCAATGAGCAGTTCTTC. This chain joins TRBV6-2 or TRBV6-3 and TRBJ2-1; 9 bases align to TRBD2. Trimming removed 7 bases from V and 6 bases from J; junction bases left unmatched: 10. This CDR3 is built from 15 residues. Germline CDR1 reads MNHEY; CDR2 reads SVGEGT.

This clonotype turned up a few times. This chain connects TRBV6-1 to TRBJ1-1; unclear D gene. The CDR3 extends over 15 amino acids. CDR1 and CDR2 from the germline V gene are MNHNS and SASEGT. Trimming cost V 8 bases and J 0 bases, with 16 bases left between them. In nucleotides, the CDR3 is TGTGCCAGCGCCCGATCCCCTTTCGTGAACACTGAAGCTTTCTTT. Translation gives CASARSPFVNTEAFF.

V and J are TRBV28 and TRBJ1-2; D remains unclear. Germline CDR1 MDHEN, CDR2 SYDVKM. Trimming removed 4 bases at V and 8 bases at J, with 14 bases between. The CDR3 is 13 residues long. CDR3 DNA sequence: TGTGCCAGCAGTTACTCGGGGATAAGCGGCTACACCTTC. Translation gives CASSYSGISGYTF.

The rearrangement links TRBV7-2 to TRBJ2-2; 9 nucleotides line up with TRBD2. Unmatched junction bases numbered 5, after V lost 5 bases and J lost 4 bases. The germline CDR1 and CDR2 sequences are SGHTA and FQGNSA. This CDR3 contains 15 residues. CDR3 sequence (DNA): TGTGCCAGCAGCATTAGCGGGAGTAGCACCGGGGAGCTGTTTTTT. Its translation is CASSISGSSTGELFF.

This clonotype was seen many times. The chain joins TRBV29-1 to TRBJ1-2; D not resolved. Trimming removed 4 bases at V and 2 bases at J, with 8 bases between. Germline-derived CDR1 and CDR2 are SQVTM and ANQGSEA. CDR3 length: 12 amino acids. CDR3: CSVGPGNYGYTF. CDR3 DNA sequence: TGCAGCGTTGGTCCGGGAAACTATGGCTACACCTTC.